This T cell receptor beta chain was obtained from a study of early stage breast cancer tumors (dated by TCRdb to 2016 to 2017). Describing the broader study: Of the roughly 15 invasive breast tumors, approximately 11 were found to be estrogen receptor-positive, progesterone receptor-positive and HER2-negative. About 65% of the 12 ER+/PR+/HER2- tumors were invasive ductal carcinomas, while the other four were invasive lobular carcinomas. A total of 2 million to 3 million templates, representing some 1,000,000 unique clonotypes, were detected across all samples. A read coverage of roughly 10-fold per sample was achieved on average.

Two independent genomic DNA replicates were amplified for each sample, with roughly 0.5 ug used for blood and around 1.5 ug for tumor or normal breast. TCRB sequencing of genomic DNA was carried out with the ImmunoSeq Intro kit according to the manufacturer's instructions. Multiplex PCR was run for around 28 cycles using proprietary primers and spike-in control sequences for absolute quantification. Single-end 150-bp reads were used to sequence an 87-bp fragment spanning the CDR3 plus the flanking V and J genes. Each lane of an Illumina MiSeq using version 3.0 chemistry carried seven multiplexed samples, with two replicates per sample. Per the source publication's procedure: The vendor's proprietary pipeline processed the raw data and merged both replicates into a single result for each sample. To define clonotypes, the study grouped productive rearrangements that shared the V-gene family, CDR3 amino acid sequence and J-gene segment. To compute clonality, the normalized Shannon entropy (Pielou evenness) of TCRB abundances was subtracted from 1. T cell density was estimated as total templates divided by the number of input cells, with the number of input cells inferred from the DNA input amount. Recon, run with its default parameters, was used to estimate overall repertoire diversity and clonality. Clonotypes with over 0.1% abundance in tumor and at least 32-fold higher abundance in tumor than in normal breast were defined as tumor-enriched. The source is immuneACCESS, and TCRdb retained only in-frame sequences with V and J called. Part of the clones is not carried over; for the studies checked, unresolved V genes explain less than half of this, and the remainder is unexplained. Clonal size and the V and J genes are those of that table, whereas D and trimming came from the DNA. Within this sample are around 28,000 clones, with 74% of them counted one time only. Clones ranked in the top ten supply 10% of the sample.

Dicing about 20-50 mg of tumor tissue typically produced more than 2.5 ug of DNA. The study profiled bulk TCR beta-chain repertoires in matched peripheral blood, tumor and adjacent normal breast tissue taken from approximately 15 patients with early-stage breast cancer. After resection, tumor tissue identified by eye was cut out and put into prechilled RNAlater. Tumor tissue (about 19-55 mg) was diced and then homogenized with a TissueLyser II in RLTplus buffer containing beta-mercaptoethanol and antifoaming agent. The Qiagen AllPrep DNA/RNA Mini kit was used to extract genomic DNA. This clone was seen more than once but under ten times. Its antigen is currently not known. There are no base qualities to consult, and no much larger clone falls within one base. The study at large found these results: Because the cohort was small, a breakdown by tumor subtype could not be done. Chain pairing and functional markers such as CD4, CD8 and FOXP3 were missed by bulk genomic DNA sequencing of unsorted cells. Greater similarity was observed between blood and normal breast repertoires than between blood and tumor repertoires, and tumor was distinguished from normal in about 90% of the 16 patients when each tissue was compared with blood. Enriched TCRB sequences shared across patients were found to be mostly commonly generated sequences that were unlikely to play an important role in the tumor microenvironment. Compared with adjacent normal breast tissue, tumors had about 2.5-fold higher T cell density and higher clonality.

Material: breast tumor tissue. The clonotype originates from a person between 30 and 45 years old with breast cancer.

The nucleotide sequence is given as TGTGCCAGCAGCTTAACGGCCCACAGCACAGATACGCAGTATTTT. Its amino acids are CASSLTAHSTDTQYF. This sequence uses TRBV7-2 and TRBJ2-3; the D gene cannot be named for sure. V loses 2 bases of germline sequence and J loses 0 bases, and the interval between the two ends is 9 bases. The CDR3 measures 15 amino acids from cysteine to phenylalanine. Only CDR3 DNA is held: 45 bases, read in frame from base 1. From the germline V gene, CDR1 is SGHTA and CDR2 is FQGNSA. The full variable domain, with segments outside the CDR3 supplied by the reference TRBV7-2 and TRBJ2-3 proteins, appears as GAGVSQSPSNKVTEKGKDVELRCDPISGHTALYWYRQSLGQGLEFLIYFQGNSAPDKSGLPSDRFSAERTGGSVSTLTIQRTQQEDSAVYLCASSLTAHSTDTQYFGPGTRLTVL.